This TCR beta chain comes out of a study of T cell responses to AZD1222 COVID-19 vaccine. Germline CDR1 reads SGHDN; CDR2 reads FVKESK. This CDR3 spans 18 amino acids. V shed 4 bases, J shed 4 bases, and the junction held 15 bases outside the gene matches. Assay: immunoSEQ multiplex PCR; the TCRdb copy retains only in-frame clones and omits some. The table includes fewer than 180,000 clones, about 95% detected once. Broader study findings: Regions 160-218 and 743-854 held dominance among vaccine-associated CD4 TCRs, which spanned spike. Only six or seven AZD1222 recipients were seropositive at baseline. Donors were chiefly white British, with a greater number of females, and clonal diversity was perhaps underestimated.

This clone came up once. Antigen unknown. Sequencing was performed on peripheral blood, taken on day 0 of AZD1222 vaccination. This rearrangement joins TRBV14 to TRBJ1-3, with 8 positions matching TRBD1. The TCR sequence derives from an adult in good health. CDR3 in DNA: TGTGCCAGCAGCCCTCGACAGGGGACAACTAGGCCGGGAAACACCATATATTTT. Its protein is CASSPRQGTTRPGNTIYF.